The rows below give T cell receptor beta chains drawn from one sample of a study of blood T cell repertoires in COVID-19. Only in-frame clones appear in the TCRdb table, and some are missing; sequencing was by immunoSEQ multiplex PCR. Among some 250,000 clones, approximately 80% were seen once, and the ten largest hold 27%. What was sequenced was peripheral blood. Receptors were obtained from a man aged 40-49 years with acute or convalescent COVID-19. Both conserved end residues are part of each CDR3.

v_call cdr3_aa
TRBV19 CASSYWGGQPQHF
TRBV6-1 CASSEFRLANYNEQFF
TRBV6-6 CASSIGQALYGYTF
TRBV12-3/TRBV12-4 CASSLGTETIYF
TRBV30 CAWSRGLAGVGEQYF
TRBV10-3 CAISERQGTNSPLHF
TRBV6-1 CASSEFRAGYSYEQYF
TRBV7-6 CASSLRGTEAFF
TRBV6-5 CASSYSAGAKRTQYF
TRBV6-5 CASSSESSGNTIYF
TRBV6-2/TRBV6-3 CASNPQQMNTEAFF
TRBV5-6 CASSLGTGGLGEQFF
TRBV7-9 CASSNPGQGTTEAFF
TRBV7-2 CASSFIFAGGPHEQYF
TRBV5-1 CASRFRDRAPYEQYF
TRBV5-4 CASSLITSNEKLFF
TRBV7-8 CASSFRETSGRETQYF
TRBV19 CASRGIKVTNEQFF
TRBV11-2 CASSLLAGGSGEQYF
TRBV7-3 CASSFVYSGEQFF
TRBV2 CASSERWTGWSWPQHF
TRBV7-6 CASSLAPTGWGEQYF
TRBV6-6 CASSSRSTGPQPQHF
TRBV2 CASKLRGTDTQYF
TRBV2 CASRADRGNQPQHF
TRBV11-2 CASSLDRVNTEAFF
TRBV28 CASRYSLHQPQHF
TRBV7-6 CASSLDQGARGYNEQFF
TRBV3-1/TRBV3-2 CASSQDRRGRSTEAFF
TRBV6-6 CASSYSSYSSPLHF
TRBV19 CASSIRDRGEAFF
TRBV2 CASRGDRSSYNEQFF
TRBV18 CASSPQLGDLYNEQFF
TRBV6-6 CASGTGNTEAFF
TRBV20-1 CSASYRLWDQPQHF
TRBV7-3 CASSLLAGGEGETQYF
TRBV4-1 CASSQVQGNYGYTF
TRBV10-2 CASSENVLSNQPQHF
TRBV2 CASQLAYPYEQYF
TRBV6-5 CASSRQGGGYGYTF
TRBV5-1 CASSVWTSGSADTQYF
TRBV7-3 CASSLTSGSTDTQYF
TRBV12-3/TRBV12-4 CASSPLTGIGYTF
TRBV30 CAWSVRTGAGYTF
TRBV7-2 CASSLGGGSLWQYF
TRBV3-1/TRBV3-2 CASSQVRGGRANYGYTF
TRBV2 CASSEETAGANVLTF
TRBV18 CASSPGQGSYNEQFF
TRBV30 CAWSKGIRSGNTIYF
TRBV30 CAWSVLGVGTGELFF
TRBV28 CASSYAGSAFF
TRBV5-5 CASSSELGTGGNTIYF
TRBV19 CASSTPGGPQHF
TRBV5-1 CASRPSTSGSNEQFF
TRBV6-1 CASSEPARQIGYTF